This T cell receptor beta chain was obtained from a study of T cell responses to AZD1222 COVID-19 vaccine. Study results and limitations: Repertoires were obtained only post-peak T cell response.

The data were produced by immunoSEQ multiplex PCR, yet TCRdb's version contains in-frame clones alone and is incomplete. The sample holds 110,000 to 150,000 clones, over 75% seen once. Details on this clone: Antigen unknown.

This CDR3 is 14 amino acids long. With 5 bases removed from V and 0 bases from J, the gap between germline ends came to 8 bases. CDR1 and CDR2 (germline): SGHRS, YFSETQ. Sample: peripheral blood, taken on day 0 of AZD1222 vaccination. The V call is TRBV5-1, the J call TRBJ1-4; D is uncertain. This TCR derives from an adult in good health. This CDR3 reads CASSSLTTNEKLFF. CDR3 nucleotide sequence: TGCGCCAGCAGTTCACTGACAACTAATGAAAAACTGTTTTTT. Full variable domain (remainder filled in from reference TRBV5-1 and TRBJ1-4): KAGVTQTPRYLIKTRGQQVTLSCSPISGHRSVSWYQQTPGQGLQFLFEYFSETQRNKGNFPGRFSGRQFSNSRSEMNVSTLELGDSALYLCASSSLTTNEKLFFGSGTQLSVL.